What follows are 28 T cell receptor beta chains derived from one specimen sequenced in a study of blood T cell repertoires in COVID-19. The repertoire was sequenced with immunoSEQ multiplex PCR; TCRdb's copy has only in-frame clones and lacks some. The table records about 370,000 clones, 70% to 90% of them present only once. The sequencing sample was made of peripheral blood. The receptors originated from a woman between 25 and 40 years old with COVID-19, enrolled during active disease.

This chain uses TRBV5-5 with TRBJ2-7; 12 bases line up with TRBD1. The CDR3 has 17 amino acids. V trimming: 4 bases; J trimming: 0 bases; junction bases outside the gene matches: 8. CDR1 and CDR2 from the germline V gene are SGHKS and YYEKEE (reference sequence). CDR3 DNA sequence: TGTGCCAGCAGCCCGAAGGGACAGGGGGCTACCTCCTACGAGCAGTACGTC. This codes for CASSPKGQGATSYEQYV.

J is TRBJ2-7 and V is TRBV27, with 10 positions matching TRBD1. Trimming at V came to 6 bases and at J to 3 bases, leaving 5 bases not matched to a gene. Germline-derived CDR1 and CDR2 are MNHEY and SMNVEV (reference sequence). The CDR3 length is 14 residues. CDR3 residues: CASSRDRGVYEQYF. DNA of the CDR3: TGTGCCAGCAGCCGGGACAGGGGTGTCTACGAGCAGTACTTC.

J is TRBJ2-1 and V is TRBV7-8, with 12 bases that match TRBD2. The germline V gene encodes CDR1 SGHVS and CDR2 FQNEAQ. Trimming removed 5 bases from V and 7 bases from J; junction bases left unmatched: 9. The CDR3 runs to 16 residues. CDR3 DNA: TGTGCCAGCAGCCCCGAGACTAGCGGGAGAGGAAATGAGCAGTTCTTC. It translates to CASSPETSGRGNEQFF.

About this clone itself: Different DNA sequences within this sample yield the same CDR3. The rearrangement uses TRBV3-1 (or the pseudogene TRBV3-2) and TRBJ2-1; D not certain. The CDR3 is 14 residues long. Germline V gene sequence: CDR1 LGHDT, CDR2 YNNKEL (reference sequence). V was pared by 3 bases and J by 0 bases, with 6 bases between. CDR3 sequence (DNA): TGTGCCAGCAGCCAGAGGAGCTCCTACAATGAGCAGTTCTTC. Encoded protein: CASSQRSSYNEQFF.

The V gene is TRBV2, the J gene TRBJ2-1, with unresolved D. V lost 7 bases, J lost 5 bases, and 12 bases lay in between. The CDR3 runs 13 residues. Germline lookup yields CDR1 SNHLY and CDR2 FYNNEI. The CDR3 loop is CASTYLEDNEQFF. The CDR3 coding sequence is TGTGCCAGCACTTACCTTGAGGACAATGAGCAGTTCTTC. The full variable domain, its missing parts supplied by reference TRBV2 and TRBJ2-1, is EPEVTQTPSHQVTQMGQEVILRCVPISNHLYFYWYRQILGQKVEFLVSFYNNEISEKSEIFDDQFSVERPDGSNFTLKIRSTKLEDSAMYFCASTYLEDNEQFFGPGTRLTVL.

This chain links TRBV7-9 with TRBJ2-2, with a weak D call TRBD1 (5 bases). The V gene's germline CDR1 is SEHNR and CDR2 FQNEAQ (reference sequence). The CDR3 runs 17 residues. Trimming shortened V by 0 bases and J by 0 bases, and 11 bases separated the two germline ends. CDR3 residues: CASSLAQGSPNTGELFF. In DNA form, the CDR3 reads TGTGCCAGCAGCTTAGCCCAGGGATCCCCGAACACCGGGGAGCTGTTTTTT.

The chain recombines TRBV24-1 with TRBJ1-3; TRBD1 aligns across 11 bases. CDR1 is KGHDR and CDR2 is SFDVKD in the germline V gene. Trimming cost V 6 bases and J 6 bases; bases outside gene matches: 3. The CDR3 contains 14 residues. The CDR3 here is CATSSGQGANTIYF. CDR3 DNA: TGTGCCACCAGTTCTGGACAGGGGGCAAACACCATATATTTT.

The genes are TRBV7-9 and TRBJ1-1; 7 positions match TRBD1. Germline CDR1 reads SEHNR; CDR2 reads FQNEAQ (reference sequence). Trimming removed 7 bases from V and 6 bases from J; junction bases left unmatched: 5. CDR3 length: 12 amino acids. The CDR3 reads CASTMTGSEAFF. The DNA of the CDR3 is TGTGCCAGCACCATGACAGGGTCTGAAGCTTTCTTT.

This clone occurred a few times. This rearrangement joins TRBV18 to TRBJ1-5, with 9 bases lining up with TRBD1. This CDR3 region has 16 residues. Germline V gives CDR1 KGHSH, CDR2 LQKENI. V lost 5 bases and J lost 2; bases outside the gene matches: 7. The CDR3 spells CASSSTGGLGNQPQHF. CDR3 in DNA: TGTGCCAGCTCATCGACAGGGGGATTGGGCAATCAGCCCCAGCATTTT.

The V gene is TRBV10-3, the J gene TRBJ2-1; TRBD1 matches 9 bases. This CDR3 has 20 residues. CDR1 and CDR2 from the germline V gene are ENHRY and SYGVKD. V was clipped by 2 bases and J by 3 bases; unmatched bases: 17. The CDR3 region has the DNA TGTGCCATCAGTGAGCCGATTGGACCCCCAACAGGGGGCGACTACAATGAGCAGTTCTTC. The encoded protein is CAISEPIGPPTGGDYNEQFF.

The chain combines TRBV5-5 with TRBJ1-1; no clear D. This CDR3 spans 14 amino acids. V lost 5 bases and J lost 1, with 12 bases in between. Germline V gene lookup returns CDR1 SGHKS and CDR2 YYEKEE (reference sequence). The CDR3 is CASSLIPGNTEAFF. DNA for the CDR3: TGTGCCAGCAGTCTTATCCCGGGGAACACTGAAGCTTTCTTT.

In regard to this clone: The junction departs from the called germline gene at one end, perhaps through a read error. The CDR3 bases are TGTGCCAGCAGCCATGTTGGTCGTCTACCGGGGGGCCCGGTCTTC. Protein product: CASSHVGRLPGGPVF. The V and J genes are TRBV4-2 and TRBJ2-1, with D maybe TRBD2 (7 bases). The CDR3 spans 15 residues. Germline values: CDR1 LGHNA, CDR2 YNFKEQ.

CDR3 coding DNA: TGCAGCGTTGAGACTGGACAGGGATTAGATACGCAGTATTTT. Translating gives CSVETGQGLDTQYF. The rearrangement links TRBV29-1 to TRBJ2-3; 8 nucleotides agree with TRBD1. CDR1 is SQVTM and CDR2 is ANQGSEA in the germline V gene. The V gene end was trimmed by 3 bases and the J gene end by 5 bases; junction bases not matched to a gene: 7. This CDR3 contains 14 residues.

This chain connects TRBV6-5 to TRBJ2-7; 11 bases are a match to TRBD2. Germline CDR1 MNHEY, CDR2 SVGAGI. The V segment lost 6 bases and the J segment 3 bases; nucleotides outside the gene matches: 7. The CDR3 sequence is 15 residues long. The CDR3 here is CASRPGTSGFYEQYV. Written as DNA, the CDR3 is TGTGCCAGCAGGCCCGGGACTAGCGGATTCTACGAGCAGTACGTC.

V usage is TRBV6-5 and J usage is TRBJ2-1, with TRBD2 matching over 9 bases. V shed 4 bases, J shed 8 bases, and the junction held 12 bases outside the gene matches. The CDR3 is 16 residues long. Germline CDR1 reads MNHEY; CDR2 reads SVGAGI. CDR3 sequence reads: CASSSLGAGGHDEQFF. CDR3 sequence (DNA): TGTGCCAGCAGTTCCCTCGGGGCGGGGGGGCACGATGAGCAGTTCTTC.

The rearrangement links TRBV18 to TRBJ1-2; 8 positions match TRBD1. CDR1 KGHSH and CDR2 LQKENI come from the germline V gene. The CDR3 runs to 15 residues. With V trimmed by 2 bases and J by 3 bases, 5 bases remained unmatched. CDR3 amino acids: CASSPDEGQDYGYTF. CDR3 bases: TGTGCCAGCTCACCAGATGAGGGACAGGACTATGGCTACACCTTC.

This clone was found once. The chain uses TRBV7-2 and TRBJ2-7; 7 nucleotides align to TRBD2. After removal of 1 base from V and 7 bases from J, the junction contained 4 bases not matched to a gene. This CDR3 spans 13 amino acids. Germline V gene lookup returns CDR1 SGHTA and CDR2 FQGNSA. The DNA of the CDR3 is TGTGCCAGCAGCTTAGGGACTAGTGGAGAGCAGTACTTC. Translation: CASSLGTSGEQYF.

This clone was detected once. The gene calls are TRBV10-3 and TRBJ2-5; 7 nucleotides match TRBD1. Germline CDR1 is ENHRY and CDR2 is SYGVKD. The J segment lost 5 bases and the V segment lost 4 bases, leaving 4 bases of the junction unmatched. There are 13 residues in the CDR3. DNA of the CDR3: TGTGCCATCAGTGGGGGACAGTCGGAGACCCAGTACTTC. Translation: CAISGGQSETQYF.

The V and J genes are TRBV7-8 and TRBJ2-5, with D maybe TRBD1 (5 bases). The germline V and J ends were trimmed by 5 bases and 7 bases, with 17 bases remaining between them. Germline V gene sequence: CDR1 SGHVS, CDR2 FQNEAQ. CDR3 length: 14 residues. CDR3 sequence: CASSQPRGHGTQYF. CDR3 bases: TGTGCCAGCAGCCAACCCCGCGGACACGGGACCCAGTACTTC.

This rearrangement joins TRBV6-2 or TRBV6-3 to TRBJ1-5; 9 bases are a match to TRBD1. Germline CDR1 and CDR2: MNHEY and SVGEGT. The CDR3 covers 15 residues. The V segment lost 5 bases and the J segment 9 bases; nucleotides outside the gene matches: 11. The CDR3 is CASSHEQGARGPQHF. The CDR3 nucleotides read TGTGCCAGCAGTCACGAACAGGGGGCTAGAGGGCCCCAGCATTTT.

The chain has TRBV29-1 and TRBJ1-2, with 9 bases matching TRBD1. V lost 1 base, J lost 2 bases, and 5 bases stayed unmatched. The CDR3 is 15 amino acids. The V gene's germline CDR1 is SQVTM and CDR2 ANQGSEA. CDR3 loop: CSVEARDRENYGYTF. The CDR3 nucleotides read TGCAGCGTTGAAGCCCGGGACAGGGAGAACTATGGCTACACCTTC.

This sequence joins TRBV6-5 and TRBJ2-7, with TRBD1 identical over 8 bases. Germline V lookup: CDR1 MNHEY, CDR2 SVGAGI. The CDR3 runs 16 residues. V shed 0 bases, J shed 1 base, and the junction held 5 bases outside the gene matches. This chain's CDR3 is CASSYSAGGESYEQYF. In DNA, the CDR3 is TGTGCCAGCAGTTACTCGGCAGGGGGCGAATCCTACGAGCAGTACTTC.

The chain couples TRBV28 to TRBJ1-5; TRBD1 matches 7 bases. CDR1 is MDHEN, CDR2 SYDVKM, per germline. After removal of 1 base from V and 11 bases from J, the junction contained 11 bases not matched to a gene. The CDR3 contains 15 residues. The CDR3 DNA is TGTGCCAGCAGTTTATTACAGGGGCCCCACCGGGCCCAGCATTTT. It is translated as CASSLLQGPHRAQHF.

The CDR3 reads CASSYPRTGGFLSPNEQFF. The CDR3 bases are TGTGCCAGCAGTTACCCGAGGACAGGGGGCTTTTTATCCCCCAATGAGCAGTTCTTC. The chain joins TRBV6-2 or TRBV6-3 to TRBJ2-1; 11 positions agree with TRBD1. CDR1 is MNHEY and CDR2 is SVGEGT in the germline V gene. J gave up 6 bases and V 2 bases, and 15 bases lay outside the gene matches. The CDR3 is made up of 19 amino acids.

The chain has TRBV4-2 and TRBJ2-2, with 12 positions matching TRBD2. Germline CDR1 is LGHNA and CDR2 is YNFKEQ. The CDR3 spans 16 residues. With V trimmed by 3 bases and J by 5 bases, 4 bases remained unmatched. The CDR3 is CASSHPGTSGTGELFF. Written as DNA, the CDR3 is TGTGCCAGCAGCCACCCCGGGACTAGCGGGACCGGGGAGCTGTTTTTT.

This clone appeared a single time. The chain carries TRBV19 and TRBJ2-3, with TRBD1 as a possible D gene (6 bases). The V gene's germline CDR1 is LNHDA and CDR2 SQIVND (reference sequence). The CDR3 runs 15 residues. V gave up 6 bases and J gave up 0 bases, with 13 bases separating them. In DNA form, the CDR3 reads TGTGCCAGTAGATTCCGGGACACTAGCACAGATACGCAGTATTTT. This sequence encodes CASRFRDTSTDTQYF.

The genes are TRBV11-2 and TRBJ1-4, with 10 bases fitting TRBD1. The J segment lost 6 bases and the V segment lost 4 bases, leaving 2 bases of the junction unmatched. CDR1 is SGHAT and CDR2 is FQNNGV in the germline V gene. This CDR3 contains 14 residues. CDR3: CASSSGTGDEKLFF. In DNA, the CDR3 is TGTGCCAGCAGCTCCGGGACAGGGGATGAAAAACTGTTTTTT.

The chain has TRBV10-1 and TRBJ2-7; D is possibly TRBD2 (6 bases). With 4 bases removed from V and 5 bases from J, the gap between germline ends came to 15 bases. This CDR3 region has 14 residues. CDR1 and CDR2 from the germline V gene are WNHNN and SYGVQD (reference sequence). CDR3 sequence (DNA): TGCGCCAGCAGTGTGGGGGGATCACGGGACGAGCAGTACTTC. Translating it yields CASSVGGSRDEQYF.